Presented here are 13 T cell receptor beta chains from one specimen sequenced in a study of Graves' ophthalmopathy and Graves' hyperthyroidism. Amplified material comprised TCR beta CDR3 regions derived from RNA transcripts. Second-round multiplex PCR came after a first-round RT-PCR that employed HTBI primers. TCRdb re-derived calls from the multiplex PCR reads in MiXCR, one entry per CDR3 protein. This table has about 1.2 million distinct CDR3 sequences, 36% appearing once. The sequenced sample was peripheral blood or thyroid tissue (not recorded which). All receptors come from an adult man with Graves' hyperthyroidism.

For this clonotype: A single base separates this from a much larger clone, so it may be a read error. The chain links TRBV9 to TRBJ1-5; D gene unclear. The CDR3 is 13 amino acids. The germline gives CDR1 SGDLS, CDR2 YYNGEE. CDR3 coding DNA: TGTGTCAGCACCCAGATGAGCAATCAGCCCCAGCATTTT. The encoded protein is CVSTQMSNQPQHF.

A few counts support this clonotype. This chain connects TRBV7-6 to TRBJ2-7; possibly TRBD1 for D (5 bases). Trimming left V 3 bases short and J 8 bases short, with 17 bases between. There are 14 residues in the CDR3. Germline V gene sequence: CDR1 SGHVS, CDR2 FNYEAQ. The CDR3 bases are TGTGCCAGCAGCTTGTTGCCGCAGGGAAGTCAGCAGTACTTC. Protein sequence: CASSLLPQGSQQYF.

This clonotype was seen at least ten times. The chain employs TRBV19 and TRBJ2-2; TRBD2 might be the D (6 bases). Per the germline V gene, CDR1 is LNHDA and CDR2 is SQIVND (reference sequence). With 5 bases removed from V and 6 bases from J, the gap between germline ends came to 16 bases. CDR3 length: 15 residues. The CDR3 reads CASSYDQLASGELFF. CDR3 nucleotide sequence: TGTGCCAGTAGTTACGACCAACTAGCATCCGGGGAGCTGTTTTTT.

This clonotype showed up many times. The V call is TRBV6-6, the J call TRBJ1-2; weak D call: TRBD1 (5 bases). The V end was cut by 6 bases, the J end by 6 bases, with 17 bases between. The CDR3 spans 14 residues. Germline CDR1 reads MNHNY; CDR2 reads SVGAGI (reference sequence). The CDR3: CASRGAGLTDGYTF. Here the CDR3 DNA reads TGTGCCAGCAGAGGAGCAGGGTTAACGGATGGCTACACCTTC.

The V and J genes are TRBV7-9 and TRBJ2-1; no clear D gene. The CDR3 totals 13 residues. Germline assignment: CDR1 SEHNR and CDR2 FQNEAQ (reference sequence). V shed 1 base and J shed 5 bases, with 6 bases lying between them. The CDR3: CASSLVRHNEQFF. CDR3 nucleotide sequence: TGTGCCAGCAGCTTAGTTAGGCACAATGAGCAGTTCTTC.

V gene TRBV6-1 combines with J gene TRBJ2-5; D not resolved. The length of the CDR3 is 12 residues. Germline V gene sequence: CDR1 MNHNS, CDR2 SASEGT. Trimming shortened V by 3 bases and J by 7 bases, and 9 bases separated the two germline ends. CDR3 coding DNA: TGTGCCAGCAGTGAGTCAGGACGGACCCAGTACTTC. Translating gives CASSESGRTQYF.

This clonotype has a count of ten or more. The rearrangement uses TRBV9 and TRBJ2-2; tentative D call: TRBD1 (6 bases). Looked up from germline, CDR1 is SGDLS and CDR2 is YYNGEE. The CDR3 spans 15 residues. Trimming took 6 bases from V and 4 from J, leaving 16 bases between them. CDR3: CASNLRGRSTGELFF. For the CDR3, the DNA is TGTGCCAGCAACCTCAGGGGACGTAGCACCGGGGAGCTGTTTTTT.

CDR3 nucleotides: TGTGCCAGCATTGGAGGACAGACTAACACCGGGGAGCTGTTTTTT. Its translation: CASIGGQTNTGELFF. The gene calls are TRBV6-5 and TRBJ2-2, with D maybe TRBD1 (6 bases). CDR3 length: 15 residues. CDR1 MNHEY and CDR2 SVGAGI come from the germline V gene. The V and J ends lost 7 bases and 2 bases respectively, with 14 bases between them.

As regards this clonotype: Since the CDR3 does not end with the conserved phenylalanine or tryptophan, this likely comes from a read error. The DNA is omitted, as the CDR3 cannot be located on it reliably, and the CDR3 follows TCRdb's listing. The chain employs TRBV5-1 and TRBJ1-1. The CDR3 contains 9 residues when both ends are counted. Germline-derived CDR1 and CDR2 are SGHRS and YFSETQ. CDR3 protein: CASSLTGTS.

Concerning this clonotype itself: This could be a read error, since a much larger clone is one nucleotide away. The chain is built from TRBV10-3 and TRBJ2-5; 10 positions match TRBD2. Germline assignment: CDR1 ENHRY and CDR2 SYGVKD. The CDR3 totals 16 residues. The V segment lost 6 bases and the J segment 2 bases; nucleotides outside the gene matches: 9. Here the CDR3 reads CAIRGTSGTVQETQYF. The CDR3 DNA reads TGTGCCATCAGGGGTACTAGCGGGACAGTACAAGAGACCCAGTACTTC.

The chain joins TRBV5-1 to TRBJ2-2; no reliable D call. Germline V lookup: CDR1 SGHRS, CDR2 YFSETQ. V was clipped by 1 base and J by 9 bases, with 10 bases between them. This CDR3 contains 13 residues. CDR3 DNA: TGCGCCAGCAGCTTGTTAGACGGGTGGGAGCTGTTTTTT. It codes for CASSLLDGWELFF.

V and J are TRBV7-9 and TRBJ2-7, with D tentatively TRBD1 (7 bases). This CDR3 spans 15 amino acids. V was cut by 7 bases and J by 4 bases, with 20 bases left in between. Germline loops: CDR1 SEHNR, CDR2 FQNEAQ (reference sequence). CDR3: CASTDEEGASYEQYF. The CDR3 region has the DNA TGTGCCAGCACCGACGAGGAGGGGGCATCATACGAGCAGTACTTC. The complete variable domain, with remaining parts taken from reference TRBV7-9 and TRBJ2-7, reads DTGVSQNPRHKITKRGQNVTFRCDPISEHNRLYWYRQTLGQGPEFLTYFQNEAQLEKSRLLSDRFSAERPKGSFSTLEIQRTEQGDSAMYLCASTDEEGASYEQYFGPGTRLTVT.

The sample holds a few counts of this clonotype. The chain recombines TRBV11-2 with TRBJ1-2; tentative D call: TRBD1 (6 bases). CDR1 and CDR2 from the germline V gene are SGHAT and FQNNGV. V was cut by 5 bases and J by 8 bases, with 18 bases left in between. The CDR3 totals 14 residues. Written as DNA, the CDR3 is TGTGCCAGCAGCCTCTTCAGGACAGCGGGCGGCTACACCTTC. Its translation is CASSLFRTAGGYTF.